The 27 T cell receptor beta chains below were found in one sample sequenced in a study of OX40 agonist ivuxolimab in advanced cancers. Receptors were amplified or captured by the immunoSEQ multiplex PCR assay. Here the immuneACCESS table is served through TCRdb, limited to in-frame sequences with V and J called. Missing clones are a known gap in these copies; in checked studies unresolved V genes cover under half, and the rest lacks a known reason. This sample is represented by approximately 14,000 clones; roughly three quarters of them were singletons. The ten largest account for about 15% of the sample. Sequencing was performed on CD4+ or CD8+ T cells sorted from blood, taken in a trial of the OX40 agonist ivuxolimab. Receptors were obtained from an adult with an advanced solid tumor such as melanoma, head and neck, liver or kidney cancer.

This rearrangement joins TRBV6-1 to TRBJ2-3, with D maybe TRBD2 (5 bases). Germline V gene data show CDR1 as MNHNS and CDR2 as SASEGT. This CDR3 spans 14 amino acids. V shed 10 bases and J shed 3 bases, with 17 bases lying between them. The CDR3 nucleotides are TGTGCCACCATCGGACTGCCTCGGACAGATACGCAGTATTTT. Translating gives CATIGLPRTDTQYF.

This clone was seen a single time. The J gene is TRBJ2-7, the V gene TRBV5-1; D not resolved. Trimming cost V 0 bases and J 3 bases, with 13 bases left between them. Germline V gives CDR1 SGHRS, CDR2 YFSETQ. This CDR3 comprises 15 residues. As DNA, the CDR3 is TGCGCCAGCAGCTTGGATTTAGGAATCAGCTACGAGCAGTACTTC. It yields the protein CASSLDLGISYEQYF.

The chain joins TRBV7-8 to TRBJ1-1; D is unresolved. The CDR3 has 14 residues. Germline-derived CDR1 and CDR2 are SGHVS and FQNEAQ. V lost 7 bases and J 1 base, leaving 13 bases between the germline ends. CDR3 sequence: CASNTGSWNTEAFF. In nucleotides, the CDR3 is TGTGCCAGCAACACGGGCAGTTGGAACACTGAAGCTTTCTTT.

V is TRBV7-9 and J is TRBJ2-1; the D call may be TRBD1 or TRBD2 (5 bases each). CDR3 length: 16 amino acids. The V and J ends lost 2 bases and 0 bases respectively, with 11 bases between them. Germline lookup yields CDR1 SEHNR and CDR2 FQNEAQ (reference sequence). Written as DNA, the CDR3 is TGTGCCAGCAGCTTAAGGGACGAAAGCTCCTACAATGAGCAGTTCTTC. It specifies CASSLRDESSYNEQFF.

This clone was seen just once. V and J are TRBV9 and TRBJ1-2; TRBD1 agrees at 8 bases. Per germline, CDR1 SGDLS and CDR2 YYNGEE. CDR3 length: 17 amino acids. J was trimmed by 1 base and V by 0 bases; bases with no gene match: 8. CDR3 sequence: CASSVDVGTGSNYGYTF. In DNA form, the CDR3 reads TGTGCCAGCAGCGTAGACGTGGGGACAGGCAGTAACTATGGCTACACCTTC.

The chain employs TRBV7-2 and TRBJ1-2, with D uncertain. The length of the CDR3 is 14 residues. Trimming removed 5 bases at V and 6 bases at J, with 16 bases between. Per germline, CDR1 SGHTA and CDR2 FQGNSA. The CDR3 sequence: CASSPPRARNGYTF. The DNA of the CDR3 is TGTGCCAGCAGCCCCCCTCGGGCTCGGAATGGCTACACCTTC.

V usage is TRBV5-1 and J usage is TRBJ1-2; D call uncertain. The ends were cut back, 0 bases at V and 0 bases at J, with 9 bases in the middle. The germline gives CDR1 SGHRS, CDR2 YFSETQ. The CDR3 is 15 amino acids. The CDR3 bases are TGCGCCAGCAGCTTGGGAGACACTGCTAACTATGGCTACACCTTC. As protein: CASSLGDTANYGYTF.

The chain links TRBV7-2 to TRBJ2-3, with D possibly matching TRBD2 (6 bases). The germline V gene has CDR1 SGHTA and CDR2 FQGNSA. The V end was cut by 4 bases, the J end by 3 bases, with 17 bases between. CDR3 length: 16 residues. The CDR3 DNA reads TGTGCCAGCAGCTCCCCCCGGGACTGGAGGACAGATACGCAGTATTTT. Protein: CASSSPRDWRTDTQYF. The full variable domain, its missing parts supplied by reference TRBV7-2 and TRBJ2-3, is GAGVSQSPSNKVTEKGKDVELRCDPISGHTALYWYRQSLGQGLEFLIYFQGNSAPDKSGLPSDRFSAERTGGSVSTLTIQRTQQEDSAVYLCASSSPRDWRTDTQYFGPGTRLTVL.

This clone was recorded a few times. The sample holds other DNA sequences that translate to the same CDR3. This chain links TRBV2 with TRBJ1-6, with unresolved D. V gave up 3 bases and J gave up 7 bases, with 1 base separating them. Looked up from germline, CDR1 is SNHLY and CDR2 is FYNNEI. The CDR3 loop spans 11 amino acids. Here the CDR3 reads CASSENSPLHF. CDR3 DNA sequence: TGTGCCAGCAGTGAGAATTCACCCCTCCACTTT.

The rearrangement links TRBV4-1 to TRBJ1-3; 11 bases are a match to TRBD1. Germline CDR1 is MGHRA and CDR2 is YSYEKL. CDR3 length: 17 residues. Trimming took 1 base from V and 3 from J; bases not matched to a gene: 5. The DNA for the CDR3 is TGCGCCAGCAGCCAAGTGCCGGACAGGGGGCATGGAAACACCATATATTTT. This codes for CASSQVPDRGHGNTIYF.

This chain connects TRBV11-2 to TRBJ2-5; D call uncertain. Germline V gene data show CDR1 as SGHAT and CDR2 as FQNNGV. The CDR3 is 14 residues long. Trimming removed 1 base from V and 0 bases from J, with 6 bases in between. CDR3 sequence (DNA): TGTGCCAGCAGCTTAGGTACCGACCAAGAGACCCAGTACTTC. Encoded protein: CASSLGTDQETQYF. Supplemented by reference TRBV11-2 and TRBJ2-5, the full variable domain reads EAGVAQSPRYKIIEKRQSVAFWCNPISGHATLYWYQQILGQGPKLLIQFQNNGVVDDSQLPKDRFSAERLKGVDSTLKIQPAKLEDSAVYLCASSLGTDQETQYFGPGTRLLVL.

This chain joins TRBV19 and TRBJ1-5, with 7 nucleotides matching TRBD1. This CDR3 is built from 14 residues. CDR1 is LNHDA and CDR2 is SQIVND in the germline V gene (reference sequence). V was clipped by 7 bases and J by 4 bases; unmatched bases: 7. The DNA of the CDR3 is TGTGCCAGTACCCCGGACAGGATTAATCAGCCCCAGCATTTT. Its protein is CASTPDRINQPQHF.

The sample holds one count of this clone. The chain couples TRBV7-6 to TRBJ2-3; unclear D gene. The V gene lost 4 bases and the J gene lost 1 base, with 24 bases spanning the gap. CDR3 length: 19 residues. CDR1 SGHVS and CDR2 FNYEAQ come from the germline V gene. CDR3 in DNA: TGTGCCAGCAGCTCCATTCTTGCCGGCACCGGCCTAGGCACAGATACGCAGTATTTT. Residues: CASSSILAGTGLGTDTQYF.

J is TRBJ1-2 and V is TRBV27, with 11 bases fitting TRBD1. J gave up 0 bases and V 4 bases, and 4 bases lay outside the gene matches. The CDR3 spans 16 residues. The germline V gene encodes CDR1 MNHEY and CDR2 SMNVEV (reference sequence). CDR3 loop: CASSSGQGGPNYGYTF. The CDR3 nucleotides read TGTGCCAGCAGTTCGGGACAGGGGGGACCTAACTATGGCTACACCTTC.

The V gene is TRBV7-3, the J gene TRBJ2-5, with D unresolved. The CDR3 length is 13 residues. Germline CDR1 SGHTA, CDR2 FQGTGA. V was cut by 0 bases and J by 5 bases, with 7 bases left in between. CDR3 region: CASSLTGTETQYF. The DNA of the CDR3 is TGTGCCAGCAGCTTAACAGGAACCGAGACCCAGTACTTC.

V and J are TRBV9 and TRBJ2-2; 11 positions match TRBD2. The germline V gene has CDR1 SGDLS and CDR2 YYNGEE. Trimming took 0 bases from V and 7 from J; bases not matched to a gene: 8. The CDR3 sequence is 17 residues long. The CDR3 spells CASSVGPLAGGVGELFF. CDR3 coding DNA: TGTGCCAGCAGCGTAGGCCCTCTAGCGGGGGGTGTCGGGGAGCTGTTTTTT. Full variable domain (remainder filled in from reference TRBV9 and TRBJ2-2): DSGVTQTPKHLITATGQRVTLRCSPRSGDLSVYWYQQSLDQGLQFLIQYYNGEERAKGNILERFSAQQFPDLHSELNLSSLELGDSALYFCASSVGPLAGGVGELFFGEGSRLTVL.

The chain joins TRBV9 to TRBJ1-6; D might be TRBD1 (5 bases). This CDR3 comprises 14 residues. Germline lookup yields CDR1 SGDLS and CDR2 YYNGEE. The ends were cut back, 3 bases at V and 7 bases at J, with 11 bases in the middle. The CDR3 region has the DNA TGTGCCAGCAGCGAGGGAGGGGCAAATTCACCCCTCCACTTT. As protein: CASSEGGANSPLHF.

The V and J genes are TRBV30 and TRBJ1-3; no clear D. From germline, CDR1 is GTSNPN and CDR2 SVGIG (reference sequence). The germline V and J ends were trimmed by 1 base and 0 bases, with 16 bases remaining between them. This CDR3 has 17 residues. CDR3 nucleotides: TGTGCCTGGAGTGGGATGATAGGACCGAGCTCTGGAAACACCATATATTTT. This codes for CAWSGMIGPSSGNTIYF. The full variable domain, rest sourced from reference TRBV30 and TRBJ1-3, is SQTIHQWPATLVQPVGSPLSLECTVEGTSNPNLYWYRQAAGRGLQLLFYSVGIGQISSEVPQNLSASRPQDRQFILSSKKLLLSDSGFYLCAWSGMIGPSSGNTIYFGEGSWLTVV.

The chain has TRBV4-1 and TRBJ2-1; TRBD1 or TRBD2 may be the D gene (5 bases each). Germline V gene lookup returns CDR1 MGHRA and CDR2 YSYEKL. The CDR3 sequence is 14 residues long. V gave up 4 bases and J gave up 8 bases, with 15 bases separating them. This CDR3 reads CASSLLTGPYEQFF. In nucleotides, the CDR3 is TGCGCCAGCAGCCTTTTGACGGGGCCCTATGAGCAGTTCTTC.

This sequence joins TRBV4-3 and TRBJ2-7, with a tentative D call TRBD2 (5 bases). The CDR3 has 13 residues. V was pared by 2 bases and J by 7 bases, with 12 bases between. CDR1 and CDR2 (germline): LGHNA, YSLEER. For the CDR3, the DNA is TGCGCCAGCAGCCAATCCCGGTCGGGGGAGCAGTACTTC. It yields the protein CASSQSRSGEQYF.

CDR3 DNA: TGTGCCAGCTCACCACGGCAAGGCAGGGGCTATGGCTACACCTTC. This codes for CASSPRQGRGYGYTF. V gene TRBV18 combines with J gene TRBJ1-2; maybe TRBD1 (6 bases). V was cut by 1 base and J by 4 bases, with 13 bases left in between. The CDR3 length is 15 residues. Germline V gene sequence: CDR1 KGHSH, CDR2 LQKENI.

DNA of the CDR3: TGTGCCAGCAGTTCAGGGAACTATGGCTACACCTTC. This sequence encodes CASSSGNYGYTF. The chain has TRBV6-5 and TRBJ1-2; D perhaps matches TRBD1 (5 bases). Trimming took off 4 bases at V and 2 bases at J, with 5 bases between the two ends. The length of the CDR3 is 12 residues. The germline V gene has CDR1 MNHEY and CDR2 SVGAGI.

The chain combines TRBV5-3 with TRBJ1-2; D gene unclear. TRBV5-3 qualifies as an ORF whose function is uncertain. The CDR3 totals 13 residues. V was trimmed by 8 bases and J by 9 bases, leaving 20 bases between them. CDR3 protein: CASSPLGPESYTF. Written as DNA, the CDR3 is TGTGCCAGCAGCCCCCTCGGACCGGAGAGCTACACCTTC.

The chain has TRBV11-1 and TRBJ2-1; 8 bases agree with TRBD2. This CDR3 has 16 residues. Germline CDR1 SGHAT, CDR2 FQDESV (reference sequence). After removal of 1 base from V and 3 bases from J, the junction contained 5 bases not matched to a gene. This CDR3 is CASSLGTSQIYNEQFF. The CDR3 region has the DNA TGTGCCAGCAGCTTAGGGACTAGCCAGATCTACAATGAGCAGTTCTTC.

The V and J genes are TRBV14 and TRBJ2-3, with D perhaps TRBD2 (5 bases). This CDR3 is 15 amino acids long. The V end lost 0 bases, the J end lost 0 bases, and 7 bases lay between the germline ends. Germline loops: CDR1 SGHDN, CDR2 FVKESK. Here the CDR3 reads CASSQDRGSTDTQYF. DNA for the CDR3: TGTGCCAGCAGCCAAGATCGGGGTAGCACAGATACGCAGTATTTT. The whole variable domain, filled in from reference TRBV14 and TRBJ2-3, reads EAGVTQFPSHSVIEKGQTVTLRCDPISGHDNLYWYRRVMGKEIKFLLHFVKESKQDESGMPNNRFLAERTGGTYSTLKVQPAELEDSGVYFCASSQDRGSTDTQYFGPGTRLTVL.

This clone has a single count. V usage is TRBV4-1 and J usage is TRBJ2-1; 8 bases line up with TRBD2. The CDR3 covers 19 residues. CDR1 MGHRA and CDR2 YSYEKL come from the germline V gene. Trimming at V came to 5 bases and at J to 1 base, leaving 16 bases not matched to a gene. The chain's CDR3 is CASSFRFMAGGLSYNEQFF. CDR3 sequence (DNA): TGCGCCAGCAGCTTCCGATTCATGGCGGGGGGTCTTTCCTACAATGAGCAGTTCTTC.

The chain joins TRBV4-3 to TRBJ2-1; D might be TRBD2 (5 bases). V was clipped by 0 bases and J by 10 bases, with 13 bases between them. Germline assignment: CDR1 LGHNA and CDR2 YSLEER. The CDR3 sequence is 14 residues long. CDR3 residues: CASSQDPGGNEQFF. CDR3 bases: TGCGCCAGCAGCCAAGATCCCGGAGGTAACGAGCAGTTCTTC.